This TCR beta chain is from a study of cytotoxic CD8 clonotypes in ibrutinib-treated CLL. Looking at the study overall: Sequenced samples delivered averages of around 260,000 productive templates and 75,000 to 95,000 productive rearrangements. Overall study results and limits: Circulating CD8+ T-cell counts were tracked by baseline clonality, which exceeded that of age-matched healthy donors. Clonality rose at ibrutinib response, held steady in sustained remission, and fell toward baseline at progression.

Germline V gene lookup returns CDR1 KGHSH and CDR2 LQKENI. The CDR3 contains 15 residues. Trimming took 1 base from V and 0 from J, leaving 7 bases between them. Researchers set a sequencing depth target of 1 in 200,000 to 1 in 1 million T cells. Here immunoSEQ multiplex PCR was the method, and the copy in TCRdb shows in-frame clones only, minus some. The table has 330,000 or so clones, about 64% seen once; the top ten hold under 8%. For this clone: What it recognizes is unknown.

The sequencing used PBMCs, collected after 36 months of ibrutinib treatment. This sequence joins TRBV18 and TRBJ1-5, with unresolved D. The receptor was derived from a human donor with chronic lymphocytic leukemia. CDR3 sequence reads: CASSPRIHSNQPQHF. The CDR3 DNA follows: TGTGCCAGCTCACCACGGATCCATAGCAATCAGCCCCAGCATTTT.